This TCR beta chain stems from a study of T cell responses to AZD1222 COVID-19 vaccine. Study-wide context: Samples with a second dose at about 4 or about 12 weeks were pooled together.

Study-wide results and limits: Only a handful of AZD1222 recipients, more than five in all, had baseline seropositivity. The study reported that nearly half of spike-specific TCRs target unmutated variant regions. Samples come after the peak T cell response, not at day 14.

Measured with immunoSEQ multiplex PCR; TCRdb has only the in-frame clones, and not every one. The data show 150,000 to 200,000 clones, around 92% seen once. Germline CDR1 reads MNHEY; CDR2 reads SMNVEV (reference sequence). The CDR3 is 13 amino acids. In regard to this clone: The antigen is undetermined. An end of the junction does not agree with germline; a read error may underlie this.

The rearrangement links TRBV27 to TRBJ2-1; D is perhaps TRBD2 (5 bases). The sequences come from peripheral blood, collected on day 0 of AZD1222 vaccination. The clonotype originates from an adult in good health. CDR3 residues: CASRRVSSNEQFF. CDR3 nucleotide sequence: TGTGCCAGCAGGAGGGTGTCCTCCAATGAGCAGTTCTTC.